This T cell receptor beta chain came from a study of T-cell reconstitution after alpha-beta-depleted transplantation in children. Study results and limitations: The main origin of T-cell counts and diversity one year after transplant was newly produced T cells. For some patients, TCRbeta diversity was high at day 60 because of recipient T cells and thymic progenitors that survived. The origin of alpha-beta T cells about two months after transplant was reportedly several hundred expanded graft clones.

This sample's TCRbeta library carried unique molecular identifier barcodes. TCRdb used MiXCR to reprocess the PCR reads, holding one entry per CDR3 protein. Among fewer than 1 million distinct CDR3 sequences listed, under 20% were seen once. The CDR3 runs 15 residues. Germline CDR1 reads MNHNS; CDR2 reads SASEGT. V dropped 5 bases and J dropped 5 bases, with 18 bases sitting between them. The sample holds a few counts of this clonotype. Its antigen is as yet unknown. This receptor was taken from a male patient younger than 18 who had a stem cell transplant for acute lymphoblastic leukemia, so the T cells may come from the graft donor. The source was PBMCs, mostly from graft donor cells, collected 360 days after TCRalphabeta/CD19-depleted stem cell transplant. The J gene is TRBJ1-1, the V gene TRBV6-1; D might be TRBD1 (5 bases). CDR3: CASSHFQGFITEAFF. CDR3 nucleotides: TGTGCCAGCAGTCATTTTCAGGGCTTTATAACTGAAGCTTTCTTT.